This TCR beta chain stems from a study of blood T cell repertoires in COVID-19. Original methodology: Amplification of reference gene primers provided the estimated nucleated cell counts. The table came from immunoSEQ multiplex PCR; TCRdb's copy has only in-frame clones and leaves some out. For V, J and clone size, that table is used; D and trimming come from the DNA. The sample holds over 250,000 clones, over 75% seen once. V lost 5 bases, J lost 4 bases, and 10 bases stayed unmatched. The CDR3 is made up of 17 amino acids. Germline V gives CDR1 SGHAT, CDR2 FQNNGV. The origin of this receptor is a woman aged 55-70 years with acute or convalescent COVID-19. The sample comprised peripheral blood. This chain joins TRBV11-2 and TRBJ1-4; 10 nucleotides agree with TRBD1. CDR3 loop: CASSHRPRDRGNEKLFF. CDR3 DNA: TGTGCCAGCAGCCACCGGCCCCGGGACAGGGGTAATGAAAAACTGTTTTTT. Filled out from reference TRBV11-2 and TRBJ1-4, the complete variable domain reads EAGVAQSPRYKIIEKRQSVAFWCNPISGHATLYWYQQILGQGPKLLIQFQNNGVVDDSQLPKDRFSAERLKGVDSTLKIQPAKLEDSAVYLCASSHRPRDRGNEKLFFGSGTQLSVL.